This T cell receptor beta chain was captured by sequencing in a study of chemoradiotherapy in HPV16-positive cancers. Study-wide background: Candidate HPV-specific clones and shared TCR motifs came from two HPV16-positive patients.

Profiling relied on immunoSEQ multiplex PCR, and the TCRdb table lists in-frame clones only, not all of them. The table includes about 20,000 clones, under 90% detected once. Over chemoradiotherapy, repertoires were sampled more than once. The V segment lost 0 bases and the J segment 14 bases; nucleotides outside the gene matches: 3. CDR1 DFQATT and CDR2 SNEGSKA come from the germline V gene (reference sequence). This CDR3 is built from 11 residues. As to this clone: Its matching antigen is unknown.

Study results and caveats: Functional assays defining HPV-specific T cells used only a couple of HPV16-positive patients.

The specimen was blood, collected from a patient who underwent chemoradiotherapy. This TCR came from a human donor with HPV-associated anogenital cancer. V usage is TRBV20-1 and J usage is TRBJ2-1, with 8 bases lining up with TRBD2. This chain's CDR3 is CSARDGRGEFF. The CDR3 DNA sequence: TGCAGTGCTAGAGACGGGAGGGGGGAGTTCTTC.